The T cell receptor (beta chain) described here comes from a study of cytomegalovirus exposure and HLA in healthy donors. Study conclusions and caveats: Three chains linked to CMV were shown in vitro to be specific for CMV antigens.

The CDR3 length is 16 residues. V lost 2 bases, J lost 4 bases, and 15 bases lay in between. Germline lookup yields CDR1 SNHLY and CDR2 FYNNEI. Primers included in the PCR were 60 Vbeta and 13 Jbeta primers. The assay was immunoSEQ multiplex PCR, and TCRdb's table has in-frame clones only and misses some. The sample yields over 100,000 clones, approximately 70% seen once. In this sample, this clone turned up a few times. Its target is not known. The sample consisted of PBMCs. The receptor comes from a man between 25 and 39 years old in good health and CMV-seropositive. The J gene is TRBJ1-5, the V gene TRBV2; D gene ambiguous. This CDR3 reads CASSELFGGGNQPQHF. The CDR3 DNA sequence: TGTGCCAGCAGTGAACTATTCGGCGGTGGGAATCAGCCCCAGCATTTT.